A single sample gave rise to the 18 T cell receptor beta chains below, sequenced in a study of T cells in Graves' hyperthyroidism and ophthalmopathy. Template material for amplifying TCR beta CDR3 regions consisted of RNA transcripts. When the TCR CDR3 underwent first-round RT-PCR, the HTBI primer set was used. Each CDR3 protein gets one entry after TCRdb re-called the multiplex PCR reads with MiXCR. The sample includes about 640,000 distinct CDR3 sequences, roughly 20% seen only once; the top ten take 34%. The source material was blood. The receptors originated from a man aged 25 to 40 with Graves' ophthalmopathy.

The CDR3 spells CASSAGYSGNTIYF. In DNA form, the CDR3 reads TGTGCCAGCAGCGCCGGATACTCTGGAAACACCATATATTTT. The chain has TRBV3-1 and TRBJ1-3; D not certain. Germline CDR1 is LGHDT and CDR2 is YNNKEL (reference sequence). Trimming shortened V by 5 bases and J by 0 bases, and 8 bases separated the two germline ends. This CDR3 spans 14 amino acids.

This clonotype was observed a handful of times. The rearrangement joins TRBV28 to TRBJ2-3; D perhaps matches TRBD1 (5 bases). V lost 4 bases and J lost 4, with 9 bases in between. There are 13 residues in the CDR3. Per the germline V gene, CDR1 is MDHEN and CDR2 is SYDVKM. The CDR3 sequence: CASSWGAADTQYF. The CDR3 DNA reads TGTGCCAGCAGTTGGGGCGCCGCAGATACGCAGTATTTT.

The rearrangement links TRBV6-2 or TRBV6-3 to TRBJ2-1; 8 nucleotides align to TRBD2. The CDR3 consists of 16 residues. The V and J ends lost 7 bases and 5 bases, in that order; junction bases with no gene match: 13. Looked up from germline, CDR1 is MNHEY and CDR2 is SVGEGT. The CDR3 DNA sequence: TGTGCCAGCACCCCCGCGAGACTAGCGAGCCACAATGAGCAGTTCTTC. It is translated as CASTPARLASHNEQFF.

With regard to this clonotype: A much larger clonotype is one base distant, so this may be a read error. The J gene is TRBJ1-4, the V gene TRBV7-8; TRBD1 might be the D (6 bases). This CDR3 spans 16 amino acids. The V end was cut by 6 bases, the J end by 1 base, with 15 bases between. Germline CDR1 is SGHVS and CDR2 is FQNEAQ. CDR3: CASSSVSGVTNEKLFF. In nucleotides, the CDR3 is TGTGCCAGCAGTTCAGTGTCAGGGGTAACTAATGAAAAACTGTTTTTT. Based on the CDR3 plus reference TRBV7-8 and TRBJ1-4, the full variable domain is GAGVSQSPRYKVAKRGQDVALRCDPISGHVSLFWYQQALGQGPEFLTYFQNEAQLDKSGLPSDRFFAERPEGSVSTLKIQRTQQEDSAVYLCASSSVSGVTNEKLFFGSGTQLSVL.

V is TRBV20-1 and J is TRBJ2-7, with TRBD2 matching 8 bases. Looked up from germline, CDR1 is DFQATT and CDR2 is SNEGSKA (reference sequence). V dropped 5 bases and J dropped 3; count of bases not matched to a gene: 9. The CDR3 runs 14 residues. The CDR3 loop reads CSAPSGSPGYEQYF. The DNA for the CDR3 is TGCAGTGCTCCGAGCGGGAGCCCGGGCTACGAGCAGTACTTC.

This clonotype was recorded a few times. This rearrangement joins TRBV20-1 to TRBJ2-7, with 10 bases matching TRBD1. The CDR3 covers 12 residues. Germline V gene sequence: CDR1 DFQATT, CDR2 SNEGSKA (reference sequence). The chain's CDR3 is CSTPGQGFEQYF. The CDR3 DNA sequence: TGCAGCACCCCGGGACAGGGGTTCGAGCAGTACTTC.

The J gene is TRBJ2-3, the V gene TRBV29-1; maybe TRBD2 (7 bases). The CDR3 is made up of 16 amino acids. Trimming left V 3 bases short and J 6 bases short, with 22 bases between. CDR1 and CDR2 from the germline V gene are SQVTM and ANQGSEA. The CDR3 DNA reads TGCAGCGTTGAGGGAAGAGGGGGGAGGGCCCTTGATACGCAGTATTTT. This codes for CSVEGRGGRALDTQYF.

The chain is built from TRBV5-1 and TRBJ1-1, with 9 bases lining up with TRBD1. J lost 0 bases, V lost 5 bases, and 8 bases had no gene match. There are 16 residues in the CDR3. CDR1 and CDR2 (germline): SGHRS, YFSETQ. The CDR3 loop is CASRGTGWDLNTEAFF. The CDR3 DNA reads TGCGCCAGCAGAGGGACAGGGTGGGATTTGAACACTGAAGCTTTCTTT.

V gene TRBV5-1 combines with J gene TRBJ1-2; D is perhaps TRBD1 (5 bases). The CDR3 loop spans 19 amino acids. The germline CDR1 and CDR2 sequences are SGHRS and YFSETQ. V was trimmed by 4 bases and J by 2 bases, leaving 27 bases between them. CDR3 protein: CASSPRPGYGVRGNYGYTF. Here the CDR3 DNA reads TGCGCCAGCAGCCCTCGACCAGGGTACGGTGTGCGCGGAAACTATGGCTACACCTTC.

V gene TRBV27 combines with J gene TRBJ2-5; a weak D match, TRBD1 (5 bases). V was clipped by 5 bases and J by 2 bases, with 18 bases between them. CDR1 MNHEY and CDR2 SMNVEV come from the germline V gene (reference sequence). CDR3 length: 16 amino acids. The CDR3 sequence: CASSGQGRGPQETQYF. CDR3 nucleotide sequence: TGTGCCAGCAGTGGGCAGGGAAGGGGCCCGCAAGAGACCCAGTACTTC.

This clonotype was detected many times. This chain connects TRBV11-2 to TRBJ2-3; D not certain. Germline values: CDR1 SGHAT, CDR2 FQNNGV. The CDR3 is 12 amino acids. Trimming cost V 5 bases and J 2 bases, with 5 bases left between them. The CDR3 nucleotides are TGTGCCAGCAGCACACCCACAGATACGCAGTATTTT. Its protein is CASSTPTDTQYF.

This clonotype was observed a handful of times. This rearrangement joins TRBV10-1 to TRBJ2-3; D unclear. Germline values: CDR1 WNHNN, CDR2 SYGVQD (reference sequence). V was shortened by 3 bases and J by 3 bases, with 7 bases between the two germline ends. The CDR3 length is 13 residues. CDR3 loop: CASSDLGTDTQYF. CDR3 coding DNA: TGCGCCAGCAGTGACTTGGGAACAGATACGCAGTATTTT.

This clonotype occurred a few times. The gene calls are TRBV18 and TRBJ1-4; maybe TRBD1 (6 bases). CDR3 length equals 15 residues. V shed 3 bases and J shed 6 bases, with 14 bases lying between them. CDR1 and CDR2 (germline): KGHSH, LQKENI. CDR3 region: CASSPNRAGDEKLFF. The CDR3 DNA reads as TGTGCCAGCTCACCCAACAGGGCGGGGGATGAAAAACTGTTTTTT. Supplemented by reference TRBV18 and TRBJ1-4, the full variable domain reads NAGVMQNPRHLVRRRGQEARLRCSPMKGHSHVYWYRQLPEEGLKFMVYLQKENIIDESGMPKERFSAEFPKEGPSILRIQQVVRGDSAAYFCASSPNRAGDEKLFFGSGTQLSVL.

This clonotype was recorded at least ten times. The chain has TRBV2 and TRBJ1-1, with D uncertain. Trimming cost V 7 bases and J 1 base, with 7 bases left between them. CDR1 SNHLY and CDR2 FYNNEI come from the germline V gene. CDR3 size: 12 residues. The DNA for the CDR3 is TGTGCCAGCACAGGCCAGAACACTGAAGCTTTCTTT. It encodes CASTGQNTEAFF.

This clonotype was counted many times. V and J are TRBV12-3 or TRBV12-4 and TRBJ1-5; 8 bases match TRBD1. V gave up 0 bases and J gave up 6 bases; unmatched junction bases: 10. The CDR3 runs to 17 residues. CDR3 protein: CASSLARGAGGFQPQHF. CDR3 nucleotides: TGTGCCAGCAGTTTAGCGAGGGGGGCAGGGGGCTTTCAGCCCCAGCATTTT.

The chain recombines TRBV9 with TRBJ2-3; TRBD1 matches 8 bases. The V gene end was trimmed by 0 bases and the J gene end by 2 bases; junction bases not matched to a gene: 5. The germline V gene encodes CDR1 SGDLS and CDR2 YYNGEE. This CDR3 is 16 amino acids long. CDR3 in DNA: TGTGCCAGCAGCGTAGTAGGGACAGGATTCACAGATACGCAGTATTTT. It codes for CASSVVGTGFTDTQYF. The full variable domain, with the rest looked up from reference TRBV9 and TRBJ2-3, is DSGVTQTPKHLITATGQRVTLRCSPRSGDLSVYWYQQSLDQGLQFLIQYYNGEERAKGNILERFSAQQFPDLHSELNLSSLELGDSALYFCASSVVGTGFTDTQYFGPGTRLTVL.

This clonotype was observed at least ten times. The CDR3 loop reads CASSQGPTGTGFGYTF. The CDR3 bases are TGTGCCAGCAGCCAAGGCCCGACCGGGACAGGGTTCGGCTACACCTTC. The chain links TRBV3-1 to TRBJ1-2; TRBD1 matches 9 bases. The trim removed 1 base at V and 8 bases at J, leaving 11 bases unmatched. This CDR3 comprises 16 residues. Per the germline V gene, CDR1 is LGHDT and CDR2 is YNNKEL (reference sequence).

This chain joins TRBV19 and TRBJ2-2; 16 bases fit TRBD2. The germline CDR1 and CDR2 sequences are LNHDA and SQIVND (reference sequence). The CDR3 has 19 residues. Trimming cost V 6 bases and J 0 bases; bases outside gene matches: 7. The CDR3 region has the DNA TGTGCCAGTAGCGGAACCGGGACTAGCGGGAGGGCGAACACCGGGGAGCTGTTTTTT. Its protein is CASSGTGTSGRANTGELFF.